The 8 T cell receptor beta chains reported below all come from one sample, sequenced in a study of beta chain features in type 1 diabetes. Whole-study findings and limits: Shorter TCRB CDR3s, moderately but significantly so, were found in Type 1 diabetes patients in all four CD4+ subsets.

Which antigens these TCRs recognize remains unknown. The study reverse transcribed the entire isolated RNA, so it sequenced expressed TCRB transcripts. TCRdb's table, derived via immunoSEQ multiplex PCR, lists solely in-frame clones and lacks some. The sample yields 50,000 or so clones, about 40% seen once. The sequenced material came from Tregs from blood. The receptors come from a young man with type 1 diabetes.

The chain links TRBV14 to TRBJ2-3, with TRBD1 matching 7 bases. This CDR3 contains 15 residues. V was clipped by 4 bases and J by 4 bases; unmatched bases: 8. Germline CDR1 and CDR2: SGHDN and FVKESK. As DNA, the CDR3 is TGTGCCAGCAGCCCGGGACAGCTGGAGGCAGATACGCAGTATTTT. Translating gives CASSPGQLEADTQYF. The complete variable domain, with remaining parts taken from reference TRBV14 and TRBJ2-3, reads EAGVTQFPSHSVIEKGQTVTLRCDPISGHDNLYWYRRVMGKEIKFLLHFVKESKQDESGMPNNRFLAERTGGTYSTLKVQPAELEDSGVYFCASSPGQLEADTQYFGPGTRLTVL.

This clone was recorded a few times. The chain links TRBV7-9 to TRBJ2-1, with D unresolved. CDR1 is SEHNR and CDR2 is FQNEAQ in the germline V gene (reference sequence). Trimming left V 5 bases short and J 12 bases short, with 8 bases between. This CDR3 has 10 residues. CDR3 region: CASSPLGQFF. The CDR3 region has the DNA TGTGCCAGCAGCCCCCTCGGGCAGTTCTTC.

The gene calls are TRBV11-2 and TRBJ2-1; D not certain. Trimming pared 5 bases from V and 6 bases from J, leaving 8 bases between. CDR1 and CDR2 from the germline V gene are SGHAT and FQNNGV. The CDR3 is 12 amino acids. This CDR3 is CASSLAGNEQFF. The CDR3 nucleotides read TGTGCCAGCAGCCTCGCAGGCAATGAGCAGTTCTTC.

The CDR3 region is CASSPRQGGRNEQFF. DNA for the CDR3: TGTGCCAGCTCACCAAGACAGGGTGGACGAAATGAGCAGTTCTTC. This chain uses TRBV18 with TRBJ2-1; 7 nucleotides match TRBD1. V shed 2 bases and J 7 bases; nucleotides not matched to a gene: 8. CDR3 length equals 15 residues. Per germline, CDR1 KGHSH and CDR2 LQKENI.

This clone was counted a few times. This chain uses TRBV7-2 with TRBJ2-5; 7 bases are shared with TRBD1. Judging by the DNA end, TRBJ2-7 fits better; the J call may be wrong. CDR3 length: 16 amino acids. The germline V gene has CDR1 SGHTA and CDR2 FQGNSA. The CDR3 DNA follows: TGTGCCAGCAGCTTAGTAGGCCAGGGGGTGATCTACGAGCAGTACTTC. Protein product: CASSLVGQGVIYEQYF.

The V call is TRBV19, the J call TRBJ1-1; D may be TRBD1 (6 bases). Per germline, CDR1 LNHDA and CDR2 SQIVND (reference sequence). The CDR3 has 14 residues. Trimming removed 6 bases from V and 0 bases from J, with 11 bases in between. DNA for the CDR3: TGTGCCAGTAGCCCGACAGGTTTGAACACTGAAGCTTTCTTT. Amino acids: CASSPTGLNTEAFF.

The V and J genes are TRBV7-2 and TRBJ1-1, with a tentative D call TRBD1 (5 bases). The CDR3 runs 15 residues. V lost 1 base to trimming and J lost 2 bases, with 11 bases between them. CDR1 is SGHTA and CDR2 is FQGNSA in the germline V gene. This chain's CDR3 is CASSLVAGGNTEAFF. Written as DNA, the CDR3 is TGTGCCAGCAGCTTAGTAGCCGGGGGAAACACTGAAGCTTTCTTT.

This clone has more than one count but fewer than ten. The chain is built from TRBV7-8 and TRBJ2-3; 10 bases line up with TRBD2. The CDR3 is made up of 21 amino acids. CDR1 and CDR2 (germline): SGHVS, FQNEAQ. The V segment lost 1 base and the J segment 0 bases; nucleotides outside the gene matches: 16. CDR3 amino acids: CASSLVGRALLAGVSTDTQYF. CDR3 sequence (DNA): TGTGCCAGCAGCTTAGTTGGGAGGGCTCTGCTAGCGGGGGTTAGCACAGATACGCAGTATTTT.